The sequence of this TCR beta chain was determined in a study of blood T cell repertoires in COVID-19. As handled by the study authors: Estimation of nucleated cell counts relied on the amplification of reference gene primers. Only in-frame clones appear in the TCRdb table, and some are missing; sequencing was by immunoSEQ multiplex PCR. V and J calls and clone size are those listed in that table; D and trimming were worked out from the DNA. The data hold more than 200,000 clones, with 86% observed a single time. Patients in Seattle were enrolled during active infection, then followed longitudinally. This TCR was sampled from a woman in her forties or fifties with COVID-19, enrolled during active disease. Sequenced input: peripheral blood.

The CDR3 is CASSLVRELFF. The CDR3 coding sequence is TGTGCCAGCAGCTTAGTAAGGGAGCTGTTTTTT. The rearrangement joins TRBV7-2 to TRBJ2-2; D call uncertain. The CDR3 length is 11 residues. Germline V gene lookup returns CDR1 SGHTA and CDR2 FQGNSA. Trimming removed 1 base at V and 9 bases at J, with 3 bases between.